These 20 T cell receptor beta chains were sequenced from one sample in a study of Graves' ophthalmopathy and Graves' hyperthyroidism. Investigators amplified TCR beta CDR3 regions from RNA transcripts. Scientists carried out first-round RT-PCR using HTBI primers and then a second-round multiplex PCR. TCRdb reprocessed the multiplex PCR reads with MiXCR, giving one entry per CDR3 protein. The data contain about 150,000 distinct CDR3 sequences, about 40% of them singletons. The material sequenced was peripheral blood. The receptors come from a woman in her thirties or forties with Graves' ophthalmopathy.

The gene calls are TRBV6-1 and TRBJ1-1; no reliable D call. Trimming removed 5 bases from V and 6 bases from J, with 13 bases in between. Germline CDR1 and CDR2: MNHNS and SASEGT. CDR3 length: 13 amino acids. CDR3 in DNA: TGTGCCAGCAGTCTTGACCAAAGTGCTGAAGCTTTCTTT. Translating it yields CASSLDQSAEAFF.

This chain links TRBV12-3 or TRBV12-4 with TRBJ2-5; D gene unclear. V dropped 8 bases and J dropped 0 bases, with 7 bases sitting between them. The CDR3 runs to 12 residues. CDR3 amino acids: CASARDQETQYF. The CDR3 DNA reads TGTGCCAGCGCCCGGGACCAAGAGACCCAGTACTTC.

This clonotype was observed a handful of times. This rearrangement joins TRBV6-2 or TRBV6-3 to TRBJ1-2; 8 nucleotides align to TRBD1. CDR1 and CDR2 from the germline V gene are MNHEY and SVGEGT. The CDR3 is 12 amino acids. Losses at the gene ends were 10 bases for V and 5 bases for J; bases not matched to a gene: 6. CDR3 amino acids: CATDRGGYGYTF. Here the CDR3 DNA reads TGTGCCACCGACAGGGGTGGTTATGGCTACACCTTC.

This clonotype was observed a handful of times. J is TRBJ1-5 and V is TRBV28; possibly TRBD1 for D (5 bases). Trimming took off 10 bases at V and 7 bases at J, with 14 bases between the two ends. CDR1 and CDR2 from the germline V gene are MDHEN and SYDVKM. The CDR3 runs 12 residues. CDR3 sequence reads: CATQGAGQPQHF. As DNA, the CDR3 is TGTGCCACCCAGGGTGCGGGGCAGCCCCAGCATTTT. Full variable domain (outside the CDR3, taken from reference TRBV28 and TRBJ1-5): DVKVTQSSRYLVKRTGEKVFLECVQDMDHENMFWYRQDPGLGLRLIYFSYDVKMKEKGDIPEGYSVSREKKERFSLILESASTNQTSMYLCATQGAGQPQHFGDGTRLSIL.

This clonotype has a count of ten or more. V is TRBV28 and J is TRBJ1-2; 7 bases match TRBD1. Germline CDR1 is MDHEN and CDR2 is SYDVKM. The CDR3 has 14 amino acids. Losses at the gene ends were 5 bases for V and 4 bases for J; bases not matched to a gene: 7. CDR3 nucleotide sequence: TGTGCCAGCAGTACAACCGGGACAGCCTATGGCTACACCTTC. Amino acids: CASSTTGTAYGYTF.

This clonotype was picked up many times. This sequence joins TRBV10-3 and TRBJ1-5; D possibly corresponds to TRBD1 (5 bases). The germline V gene has CDR1 ENHRY and CDR2 SYGVKD. The CDR3 has 12 amino acids. V dropped 3 bases and J dropped 7 bases, with 7 bases sitting between them. The CDR3 here is CAISDWGQPQHF. The CDR3, as DNA: TGTGCCATCAGTGATTGGGGGCAGCCCCAGCATTTT.

This chain links TRBV12-3 or TRBV12-4 with TRBJ2-7; no firm D call. This CDR3 comprises 14 residues. The V end lost 6 bases, the J end lost 1 base, and 13 bases lay between the germline ends. CDR3 DNA: TGTGCCAGCAGGGACGATCTCAGATCCTACGAGCAGTACTTC. Translated: CASRDDLRSYEQYF.

This clonotype occurred many times. This chain joins TRBV30 and TRBJ2-2, with D perhaps matching TRBD2 (6 bases). The CDR3 contains 17 residues. V lost 2 bases to trimming and J lost 1 base, with 17 bases between them. Germline assignment: CDR1 GTSNPN and CDR2 SVGIG (reference sequence). The CDR3 DNA is TGTGCCTGGAGTCGCGGTCGGGTAGCGGTGAACACCGGGGAGCTGTTTTTT. This translates into CAWSRGRVAVNTGELFF.

The J gene is TRBJ2-7, the V gene TRBV12-3 or TRBV12-4, with D unclear. The CDR3 is 13 amino acids. V was cut by 2 bases and J by 3 bases, with 8 bases left in between. CDR3 nucleotide sequence: TGTGCCAGCAGTTTACAGGTTTTCTACGAGCAGTACTTC. This gives the protein CASSLQVFYEQYF.

The table lists this clonotype with many counts. J is TRBJ2-2 and V is TRBV18; weak D call: TRBD2 (5 bases). Trimming pared 3 bases from V and 6 bases from J, leaving 8 bases between. The germline V gene encodes CDR1 KGHSH and CDR2 LQKENI. The CDR3 runs 13 residues. CDR3 sequence (DNA): TGTGCCAGCTCACCGAGGGATTCCGGGGAGCTGTTTTTT. Amino acid sequence: CASSPRDSGELFF.

This chain links TRBV27 with TRBJ2-5; D unclear. This CDR3 is 14 amino acids long. Deletions cut 6 bases from V and 2 bases from J, with 13 bases between. Germline CDR1 MNHEY, CDR2 SMNVEV (reference sequence). The CDR3 DNA reads as TGTGCCAGCAGCTTAGGTAGACGTCAAGAGACCCAGTACTTC. This codes for CASSLGRRQETQYF.

This clonotype was seen ten or more times. The chain joins TRBV5-1 to TRBJ2-5; D is perhaps TRBD1 (6 bases). From germline, CDR1 is SGHRS and CDR2 YFSETQ. V lost 3 bases and J 2 bases, leaving 11 bases between the germline ends. This CDR3 spans 14 amino acids. CDR3 sequence (DNA): TGCGCCAGCAGCTATGGACAGCAACAAGAGACCCAGTACTTC. It specifies CASSYGQQQETQYF.

V is TRBV6-1 and J is TRBJ1-1; D possibly corresponds to TRBD1 (5 bases). Germline lookup yields CDR1 MNHNS and CDR2 SASEGT. The V end was cut by 6 bases, the J end by 3 bases, with 17 bases between. The CDR3 totals 15 residues. In DNA form, the CDR3 reads TGTGCCAGCAGCCCGCCTTCGGGGCCCGACACTGAAGCTTTCTTT. Translating gives CASSPPSGPDTEAFF.

This clonotype appeared a few times. V and J are TRBV7-8 and TRBJ1-6, with D hard to call. The CDR3 is 16 residues long. Trimming took 1 base from V and 2 from J, leaving 9 bases between them. Germline-derived CDR1 and CDR2 are SGHVS and FQNEAQ. The CDR3 loop reads CASSLDHYTYNSPLHF. CDR3 nucleotides: TGTGCCAGCAGCTTAGACCACTACACCTATAATTCACCCCTCCACTTT.

This sequence joins TRBV28 and TRBJ2-7; a weak D match, TRBD2 (7 bases). V dropped 6 bases and J dropped 5 bases, with 14 bases sitting between them. Germline values: CDR1 MDHEN, CDR2 SYDVKM. The CDR3 sequence is 13 residues long. CDR3: CASRIGGRHEQYF. CDR3 DNA: TGTGCCAGCAGGATCGGGGGGCGACACGAGCAGTACTTC.

This clonotype was seen only a few times. This chain uses TRBV6-2 or TRBV6-3 with TRBJ2-5, with D tentatively TRBD2 (5 bases). Germline V lookup: CDR1 MNHEY, CDR2 SVGEGT. V was clipped by 2 bases and J by 5 bases, with 18 bases between them. This CDR3 is built from 16 residues. In nucleotides, the CDR3 is TGTGCCAGCAGTTACCTTATTGGGAGTAGCGCGGAGACCCAGTACTTC. This encodes CASSYLIGSSAETQYF.

The chain carries TRBV6-2 or TRBV6-3 and TRBJ2-7; D gene unclear. The length of the CDR3 is 12 residues. Between the trimmed V and J ends, which lost 10 bases and 6 bases, there was a span of 16 bases. The V gene's germline CDR1 is MNHEY and CDR2 SVGEGT. DNA of the CDR3: TGTGCCACAGCTGGACCAGGCCTCGAGCAGTACTTC. It is translated as CATAGPGLEQYF.

V and J are TRBV11-2 and TRBJ2-7; 11 bases fit TRBD2. Germline V gene sequence: CDR1 SGHAT, CDR2 FQNNGV. The CDR3 contains 17 residues. V lost 1 base to trimming and J lost 3 bases; unmatched junction nucleotides: 8. CDR3 in amino acids: CASSLVGGTSGLYEQYF. The DNA of the CDR3 is TGTGCCAGCAGCTTAGTTGGGGGGACTAGCGGCCTCTACGAGCAGTACTTC.

This clonotype was observed many times. This sequence joins TRBV12-3 or TRBV12-4 and TRBJ1-3; D is ambiguous. The length of the CDR3 is 13 residues. CDR3 DNA: TGTGCGTGGTACGGTAACTCTGGAAACACCATATATTTT. The encoded protein is CAWYGNSGNTIYF.

This clonotype was seen ten or more times. The chain carries TRBV19 and TRBJ1-5, with TRBD1 as a possible D gene (6 bases). With 9 bases removed from V and 2 bases from J, the gap between germline ends came to 11 bases. The CDR3 length is 13 residues. CDR1 is LNHDA, CDR2 SQIVND, per germline (reference sequence). In DNA, the CDR3 is TGTGCCAGCCACCCAGGGGGCAATCAGCCCCAGCATTTT. Amino acids: CASHPGGNQPQHF.